This T cell receptor beta chain is from a study of molecular identifiers for immune sequencing clone quantification. On the study more broadly: In replicates, RNA taken from approximately 20,000 or 100,000 naive CD8 cells was divided five ways, and four portions underwent sequencing.

Study-level findings and limits: Identical TCR molecules sharing a barcode could underestimate highly expanded clone sizes.

The CDR3 spans 16 residues. A remark on this clonotype: What it binds is unknown. A junction end diverges from the germline sequence, so it may reflect a read error.

The authors sorted naive CD8 T cells as CD8+CD4-CCR7+CD45RA+. Methods described previously, with TCR primers listed, were used for bulk TCR libraries. TCRdb re-analysed the PCR reads in MiXCR, keeping a single row per CDR3 protein. Of around 460,000 distinct CDR3 sequences listed, less than 30% are singletons. The sequence came from a human donor in good health. Some libraries in this study had Jurkat cell RNA spiked in. This chain connects TRBV5-3 to TRBJ2-5, with 13 bases that match TRBD2. TRBV5-3 is an ORF, and what it does is uncertain. Input material: naive CD8+ T cells from blood, with Jurkat cell RNA spiked in. The subset was: FACS-sorted CD8+CD4-CCR7+CD45RA+ naive T cells. The CDR3 nucleotides are TGTGCCAGCAGCTTGGGGACTAGCGGGACGCCGGGGACCCAGTACTTC. This encodes CASSLGTSGTPGTQYF.